Listed below are T cell receptor beta chains from one sample, sequenced in a study of T cells in lung cancer brain metastases. The table came from immunoSEQ multiplex PCR; TCRdb's copy has only in-frame clones and leaves some out. Of several thousand clones in the sample, 86% are singletons; the top ten hold under 5.5%. The sample comprised tumor tissue from the primary lung tumor. Receptor source: a man aged 45-60 years with non-small cell lung cancer. The CDR3 runs from the conserved cysteine through the conserved F or W. A D gene is named only where the DNA matches it firmly. Clone size appears in some rows only: once, few, many, or a class for an expanded clone.

d_gene | j_gene | abundance | v_gene | CDR3aa | CDR3nt
. | TRBJ1-1 | . | TRBV2 | CASSEGFNTEAFF | TGTGCCAGCAGTGAAGGGTTTAACACTGAAGCTTTCTTT
. | TRBJ1-2 | . | TRBV7-3 | CASSLDSNYGYTF | TGTGCCAGCAGCTTGGACTCAAACTATGGCTACACCTTC
TRBD1 | TRBJ2-3 | . | TRBV2 | CASRAGQGNTDTQYF | TGTGCCAGCAGGGCGGGACAGGGTAACACAGATACGCAGTATTTT
. | TRBJ1-2 | . | TRBV9 | CASSVGPRAEDGYTF | TGTGCCAGCAGCGTAGGACCTCGGGCGGAAGATGGCTACACCTTC
TRBD1 | TRBJ1-2 | . | TRBV18 | CASSQRTGEVYGYTF | TGTGCCAGCTCCCAACGGACAGGGGAAGTCTATGGCTACACCTTC
. | TRBJ1-2 | few | TRBV7-9 | CASSLDHGYTF | TGTGCCAGCAGCTTAGACCATGGCTACACCTTC
. | TRBJ1-2 | few | TRBV6-6 | CASSYGQTNYGYTF | TGTGCCAGCAGTTACGGACAGACTAACTATGGCTACACCTTC
. | TRBJ1-5 | . | TRBV27 | CASSSTLSNQPQHF | TGTGCCAGCAGTTCGACATTAAGCAATCAGCCCCAGCATTTT
. | TRBJ1-2 | . | TRBV27 | CSLTFQEAANYGYTF | TGTTCTCTAACGTTCCAGGAGGCAGCTAACTATGGCTACACCTTC
. | TRBJ2-3 | . | TRBV5-1 | CASSLGGQSDTQYF | TGCGCCAGCAGCTTGGGGGGGCAGTCAGATACGCAGTATTTT
TRBD2 | TRBJ2-5 | . | TRBV11-2 | CASSSYHAGLAGTETQYF | TGTGCCAGCAGCTCGTACCACGCGGGACTAGCGGGGACTGAGACCCAGTACTTC
. | TRBJ2-1 | . | TRBV7-8 | CASSHRDSSVYNEQFF | TGTGCCAGCAGCCATCGGGACTCCTCGGTATACAATGAGCAGTTCTTC
. | TRBJ1-1 | . | TRBV5-1 | CASSRLGRNTEAFF | TGCGCCAGCAGCCGACTGGGACGGAACACTGAAGCTTTCTTT
TRBD1 | TRBJ1-1 | . | TRBV5-1 | CASSRGQGITEAFF | TGCGCCAGCAGCAGGGGACAGGGGATAACTGAAGCTTTCTTT
. | TRBJ2-6 | . | TRBV10-2 | CASSAGANVLTF | TGCGCCAGCAGTGCCGGGGCCAACGTCCTGACTTTC
TRBD1 | TRBJ2-6 | . | TRBV7-9 | CASSSGQAGANVLTF | TGTGCCAGCAGCTCTGGACAGGCCGGGGCCAACGTCCTGACTTTC
. | TRBJ1-1 | . | TRBV7-9 | CAYRAVDRNTEAFF | TGTGCCTATAGGGCGGTGGACAGGAACACTGAAGCTTTCTTT
. | TRBJ2-3 | . | TRBV29-1 | CSVVRGGSTDTQYF | TGCAGCGTTGTCCGAGGGGGGAGCACAGATACGCAGTATTTT
TRBD1 | TRBJ2-7 | . | TRBV30 | CAWGTGFAEQYF | TGTGCCTGGGGGACAGGTTTTGCCGAGCAGTACTTC
TRBD1 | TRBJ2-4 | . | TRBV27 | CASSPQTGSVIAKNIQYF | TGTGCCAGCAGTCCCCAGACAGGGAGTGTAATAGCCAAAAACATTCAGTACTTC
TRBD1 | TRBJ2-1 | . | TRBV18 | CASLPGTGGYNEQFF | TGTGCCAGCTTACCCGGGACAGGGGGCTATAATGAGCAGTTCTTC
TRBD1 | TRBJ1-2 | . | TRBV6-5 | CASRQGQGGGYTF | TGTGCCAGCAGGCAAGGACAGGGTGGTGGCTACACCTTC
TRBD2 | TRBJ2-1 | . | TRBV18 | CASSPPGVAGGLGNEQFF | TGTGCCAGCTCACCACCGGGAGTTGCGGGGGGGCTTGGCAATGAGCAGTTCTTC
. | TRBJ1-1 | . | TRBV6-4 | CASSPRENTKAFF | TGTGCCAGCAGCCCCCGGGAGAACACTAAAGCTTTCTTT
. | TRBJ2-5 | . | TRBV18 | CASSPHPETQYF | TGTGCCAGCTCACCGCATCCAGAGACCCAGTACTTC
TRBD2 | TRBJ2-1 | . | TRBV9 | CASSTQTSGYNEQFF | TGTGCCAGCAGCACCCAGACTAGCGGCTACAATGAGCAGTTCTTC
. | TRBJ1-1 | . | TRBV10-3 | CAIGSRQRTSEAFF | TGTGCCATCGGCTCTCGGCAGCGAACCTCTGAAGCTTTCTTT
TRBD1 | TRBJ1-5 | . | TRBV19 | CASSSLEGAEGQPQHF | TGTGCCAGTAGCTCGTTAGAGGGGGCTGAGGGTCAGCCCCAGCATTTT
. | TRBJ1-2 | . | TRBV30 | CAWSVRENYGYTF | TGTGCCTGGAGTGTACGGGAAAACTATGGCTACACCTTC
TRBD1 | TRBJ1-4 | few | TRBV7-9 | CASSPAVGTGVEKLFF | TGTGCCAGCAGCCCAGCGGTCGGGACAGGGGTTGAAAAACTGTTTTTT
TRBD1 | TRBJ1-5 | . | TRBV7-6 | CASRQQGSGQPQHF | TGTGCCAGCAGGCAACAGGGGAGCGGTCAGCCCCAGCATTTT
. | TRBJ1-6 | . | TRBV5-1 | CASSLEADSPLHF | TGCGCCAGCAGCTTGGAGGCGGACTCACCCCTCCACTTT
. | TRBJ1-4 | . | TRBV7-9 | CASSLGVTGPLSGEKLFF | TGTGCCAGCAGCTTAGGGGTCACGGGGCCACTATCGGGTGAAAAACTGTTTTTT
TRBD1 | TRBJ2-7 | . | TRBV18 | CASSPRDREAYEQYF | TGTGCCAGCTCACCCCGGGACAGGGAGGCTTACGAGCAGTACTTC
. | TRBJ1-2 | . | TRBV7-8 | CASSPDTSIYGYTF | TGTGCCAGCAGCCCAGACACCTCTATCTATGGCTACACCTTC
. | TRBJ1-1 | few | TRBV20-1 | CSALVAVEAFF | TGCAGTGCTTTGGTGGCTGTTGAAGCTTTCTTT
TRBD2 | TRBJ2-1 | . | TRBV15 | CATSRGSGGINEQFF | TGTGCCACCAGCAGAGGAAGCGGGGGGATCAATGAGCAGTTCTTC
. | TRBJ1-3 | . | TRBV6-8 | CASSYKGFGNTIYF | TGTGCCAGCAGTTACAAGGGTTTTGGAAACACCATATATTTT
TRBD1 | TRBJ1-1 | . | TRBV10-3 | CASGTGENTEAFF | TGTGCCTCCGGGACAGGCGAGAACACTGAAGCTTTCTTT
TRBD1 | TRBJ1-4 | . | TRBV10-3 | CAISPGQGDEKLFF | TGTGCCATCAGTCCGGGACAGGGGGATGAAAAACTGTTTTTT
. | TRBJ1-2 | few | TRBV30 | CAWSAPLSSVGGYTF | TGTGCCTGGAGTGCTCCCCTCTCTTCGGTCGGCGGCTACACCTTC